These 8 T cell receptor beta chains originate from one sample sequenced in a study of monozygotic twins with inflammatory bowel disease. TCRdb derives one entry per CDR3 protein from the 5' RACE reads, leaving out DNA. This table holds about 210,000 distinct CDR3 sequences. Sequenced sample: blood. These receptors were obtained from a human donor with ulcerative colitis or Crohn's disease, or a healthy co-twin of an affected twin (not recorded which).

CDR3 sequence: CASEIRGHAPSPLHF. The chain employs TRBV2 and TRBJ1-6; TCRdb calls TRBD1, which cannot be checked without DNA. CDR1 is SNHLY and CDR2 is FYNNEI in the germline V gene. The CDR3 is 15 amino acids.

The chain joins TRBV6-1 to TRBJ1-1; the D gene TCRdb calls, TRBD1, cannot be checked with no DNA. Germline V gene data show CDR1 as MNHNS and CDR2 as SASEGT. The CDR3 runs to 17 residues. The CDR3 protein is CASSGPGTVMMNTEAFF.

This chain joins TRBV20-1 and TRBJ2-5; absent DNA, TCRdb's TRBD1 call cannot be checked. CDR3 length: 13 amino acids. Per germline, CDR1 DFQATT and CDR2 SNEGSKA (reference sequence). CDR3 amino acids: CSATPTGEETQYF.

The CDR3 sequence is CASSLSGSSTEAFF. V and J are TRBV6-5 and TRBJ1-1. The germline V gene has CDR1 MNHEY and CDR2 SVGAGI. The length of the CDR3 is 14 residues.

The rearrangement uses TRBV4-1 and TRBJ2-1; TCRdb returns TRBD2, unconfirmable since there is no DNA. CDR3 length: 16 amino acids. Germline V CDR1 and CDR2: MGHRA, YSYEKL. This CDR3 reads CASSRNRQGLESEQFF.

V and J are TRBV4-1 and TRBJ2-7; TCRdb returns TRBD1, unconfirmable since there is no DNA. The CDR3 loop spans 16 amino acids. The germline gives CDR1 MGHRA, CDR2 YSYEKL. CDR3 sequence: CASSQGVGQGAHEQYF.

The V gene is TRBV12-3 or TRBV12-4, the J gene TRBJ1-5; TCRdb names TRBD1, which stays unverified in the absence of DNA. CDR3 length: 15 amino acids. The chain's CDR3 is CASSLRQGDNQPQHF.

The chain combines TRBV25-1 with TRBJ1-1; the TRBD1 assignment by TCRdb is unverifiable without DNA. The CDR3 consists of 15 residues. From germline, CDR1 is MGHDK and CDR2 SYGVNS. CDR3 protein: CASSGPGEANTEAFF.